Below are 18 T cell receptor beta chains sequenced from a single sample in a study of type 1 and type 2 diabetes patients. Amplification started from genomic DNA. The TCR beta CDR3 region was amplified using 30 forward and 13 reverse primers. TCRdb itself ran the multiplex PCR reads through MiXCR, one entry per CDR3 protein. The sample records some 250,000 distinct CDR3 sequences, around 47% being singletons. Sequences were obtained from peripheral blood mononuclear cells (PBMCs). These receptors were taken from a man in his late teens or twenties with type 2 diabetes.

This clonotype was found a few times. A junction end diverges from the germline sequence, so it may reflect a read error. This chain uses TRBV27 with TRBJ1-2; 10 bases are a match to TRBD1. CDR3 length: 15 residues. The germline CDR1 and CDR2 sequences are MNHEY and SMNVEV (reference sequence). The CDR3 DNA is TGTGCCAGCAGTCCCGGGACAGGGGCCATCTATCGCTACACCTTC. Translation gives CASSPGTGAIYRYTF.

V is TRBV11-1 and J is TRBJ2-1, with D unresolved. V lost 3 bases to trimming and J lost 8 bases, with 8 bases between them. The CDR3 has 12 residues. Germline V gene data show CDR1 as SGHAT and CDR2 as FQDESV (reference sequence). In nucleotides, the CDR3 is TGTGCCAGCAGCTTTTTCGGGTATGAGCAGTTCTTC. It yields the protein CASSFFGYEQFF. The full variable domain, its missing parts supplied by reference TRBV11-1 and TRBJ2-1, is EAEVAQSPRYKITEKSQAVAFWCDPISGHATLYWYRQILGQGPELLVQFQDESVVDDSQLPKDRFSAERLKGVDSTLKIQPAELGDSAMYLCASSFFGYEQFFGPGTRLTVL.

This clonotype was counted between two and nine times. The chain combines TRBV6-5 with TRBJ1-2, with 9 bases fitting TRBD1. Germline V gene lookup returns CDR1 MNHEY and CDR2 SVGAGI. J gave up 8 bases and V 5 bases, and 6 bases lay outside the gene matches. This CDR3 spans 13 amino acids. The CDR3 loop reads CASSDRGFEGYTF. The DNA of the CDR3 is TGTGCCAGCAGTGACAGGGGGTTTGAAGGCTACACCTTC.

This rearrangement joins TRBV6-5 to TRBJ2-7, with 8 bases fitting TRBD1. The end of the DNA aligns better with TRBJ2-1, so the J call may be wrong. Per germline, CDR1 MNHEY and CDR2 SVGAGI. CDR3 length: 13 residues. CDR3 in amino acids: CASSDGQGNEQFF. The CDR3, as DNA: TGTGCCAGCAGTGACGGACAGGGCAATGAGCAGTTCTTC.

V and J are TRBV5-5 and TRBJ1-6; a weak D match, TRBD1 (5 bases). From germline, CDR1 is SGHKS and CDR2 YYEKEE (reference sequence). This CDR3 region has 17 residues. V was trimmed by 4 bases and J by 6 bases, leaving 20 bases between them. CDR3 coding DNA: TGTGCCAGCAGCCTTATGCGGGGCTTAAGTGGTAATTCACCCCTCCACTTT. It translates to CASSLMRGLSGNSPLHF.

V and J are TRBV6-6 and TRBJ1-1; D unclear. Germline CDR1 and CDR2: MNHNY and SVGAGI (reference sequence). Trimming stripped 0 bases from V and 0 bases from J, with 5 bases between. The CDR3 consists of 14 residues. For the CDR3, the DNA is TGTGCCAGCAGTTACTCGCGTCTGAACACTGAAGCTTTCTTT. Translation gives CASSYSRLNTEAFF.

The rearrangement uses TRBV15 and TRBJ2-5; D gene uncertain. The germline CDR1 and CDR2 sequences are LNHNV and YYDKDF (reference sequence). The V end was cut by 1 base, the J end by 0 bases, with 3 bases between. This CDR3 has 13 residues. The chain's CDR3 is CATSRAYQETQYF. CDR3 in DNA: TGTGCCACCAGCAGAGCGTACCAAGAGACCCAGTACTTC.

The chain combines TRBV6-5 with TRBJ1-2; D not resolved. V lost 2 bases, J lost 6 bases, and 22 bases lay in between. Germline CDR1 reads MNHEY; CDR2 reads SVGAGI. CDR3 length: 17 amino acids. CDR3 sequence: CASSYTGIPQVNDGYTF. In DNA, the CDR3 is TGTGCCAGCAGTTACACGGGAATCCCCCAGGTGAACGATGGCTACACCTTC.

The V and J genes are TRBV6-1 and TRBJ2-7; D is unclear. Matching the DNA end better, TRBJ2-1 makes the J call doubtful. CDR1 and CDR2 (germline): MNHNS, SASEGT. The CDR3 totals 13 residues. Here the CDR3 reads CASSPTNMDEQFF. Written as DNA, the CDR3 is TGTGCCAGCAGTCCAACTAACATGGATGAGCAGTTCTTC.

Notes on this clonotype: Mismatch with germline at one junction end may stem from a read error. This chain links TRBV29-1 with TRBJ2-7; 7 bases fit TRBD2. Germline V gene lookup returns CDR1 SQVTM and CDR2 ANQGSEA. This CDR3 has 11 residues. The CDR3: CGVTSELEQYF. DNA of the CDR3: TGCGGCGTTACTAGCGAATTAGAGCAGTACTTC.

The chain combines TRBV19 with TRBJ2-5, with 8 bases lining up with TRBD1. The J call may be faulty, since TRBJ2-1 better matches the DNA end. Germline loops: CDR1 LNHDA, CDR2 SQIVND (reference sequence). The CDR3 contains 15 residues. The CDR3 region is CASSIVGTGTNEQFF. CDR3 in DNA: TGTGCCAGTAGTATAGTGGGGACAGGCACCAATGAGCAGTTCTTC.

The chain uses TRBV19 and TRBJ2-2, with D tentatively TRBD1 or TRBD2 (5 bases each). Per germline, CDR1 LNHDA and CDR2 SQIVND (reference sequence). V shed 10 bases and J shed 1 base, with 19 bases lying between them. The CDR3 totals 16 residues. For the CDR3, the DNA is TGTGCCACCTTTCTTCACGGGACGGGGAACACCGGGGAGCTGTTTTTT. Its translation is CATFLHGTGNTGELFF.

V and J are TRBV18 and TRBJ2-7; a weak D match, TRBD1 (5 bases). Germline loops: CDR1 KGHSH, CDR2 LQKENI. The CDR3 runs 14 residues. V dropped 6 bases and J dropped 10 bases, with 22 bases sitting between them. The DNA for the CDR3 is TGTGCCAGCTCGACTGGGGCAGCCCCATACCCCCAGTACTTC. It encodes CASSTGAAPYPQYF. Full variable domain (remainder filled in from reference TRBV18 and TRBJ2-7): NAGVMQNPRHLVRRRGQEARLRCSPMKGHSHVYWYRQLPEEGLKFMVYLQKENIIDESGMPKERFSAEFPKEGPSILRIQQVVRGDSAAYFCASSTGAAPYPQYFGPGTRLTVT.

This chain joins TRBV28 and TRBJ2-7, with D maybe TRBD2 (7 bases). V was cut by 8 bases and J by 0 bases, with 14 bases left in between. The CDR3 covers 14 residues. CDR1 and CDR2 (germline): MDHEN, SYDVKM. The CDR3 nucleotides read TGTGCCAGCCAAGGCGGGGGCGGCTCCTACGAGCAGTACTTC. It yields the protein CASQGGGGSYEQYF.

Ten or more counts support this clonotype. The J gene is TRBJ2-3, the V gene TRBV10-1, with 7 positions matching TRBD1. The CDR3 runs to 14 residues. From germline, CDR1 is WNHNN and CDR2 SYGVQD (reference sequence). Germline trimming cut 5 bases from V and 6 bases from J; bases unmatched to any gene: 8. DNA of the CDR3: TGCGCCAGCAGTCCGACAGGGAGAAGGGATACGCAGTATTTT. It encodes CASSPTGRRDTQYF.

The rearrangement joins TRBV2 to TRBJ1-2; tentative D call: TRBD1 (5 bases). The germline V gene encodes CDR1 SNHLY and CDR2 FYNNEI. Trimming pared 5 bases from V and 5 bases from J, leaving 15 bases between. CDR3 length: 14 amino acids. As DNA, the CDR3 is TGTGCCAGCAGTTATCCCGAAGAGGGGTATGGCTACACCTTC. It encodes CASSYPEEGYGYTF.

This clonotype was picked up one time. The chain combines TRBV2 with TRBJ2-7; possibly TRBD2 for D (5 bases). Germline assignment: CDR1 SNHLY and CDR2 FYNNEI. The CDR3 spans 14 residues. Trimming removed 7 bases from V and 7 bases from J, with 20 bases in between. CDR3 bases: TGTGCCAGCAACGCCGCGAGGGATCTGGGGGAGCAGTACTTC. As protein: CASNAARDLGEQYF.

This clonotype came up a few times. The chain combines TRBV7-2 with TRBJ2-5, with a possible D match to TRBD2 (6 bases). Germline V lookup: CDR1 SGHTA, CDR2 FQGNSA. The CDR3 has 16 amino acids. The V gene lost 7 bases and the J gene lost 2 bases, with 20 bases spanning the gap. In nucleotides, the CDR3 is TGTGCCAGCACAACGGGGTCTGCCGGACTACAAGAGACCCAGTACTTC. Translating it yields CASTTGSAGLQETQYF. Looking up the rest from reference TRBV7-2 and TRBJ2-5 gives the full variable domain: GAGVSQSPSNKVTEKGKDVELRCDPISGHTALYWYRQSLGQGLEFLIYFQGNSAPDKSGLPSDRFSAERTGGSVSTLTIQRTQQEDSAVYLCASTTGSAGLQETQYFGPGTRLLVL.